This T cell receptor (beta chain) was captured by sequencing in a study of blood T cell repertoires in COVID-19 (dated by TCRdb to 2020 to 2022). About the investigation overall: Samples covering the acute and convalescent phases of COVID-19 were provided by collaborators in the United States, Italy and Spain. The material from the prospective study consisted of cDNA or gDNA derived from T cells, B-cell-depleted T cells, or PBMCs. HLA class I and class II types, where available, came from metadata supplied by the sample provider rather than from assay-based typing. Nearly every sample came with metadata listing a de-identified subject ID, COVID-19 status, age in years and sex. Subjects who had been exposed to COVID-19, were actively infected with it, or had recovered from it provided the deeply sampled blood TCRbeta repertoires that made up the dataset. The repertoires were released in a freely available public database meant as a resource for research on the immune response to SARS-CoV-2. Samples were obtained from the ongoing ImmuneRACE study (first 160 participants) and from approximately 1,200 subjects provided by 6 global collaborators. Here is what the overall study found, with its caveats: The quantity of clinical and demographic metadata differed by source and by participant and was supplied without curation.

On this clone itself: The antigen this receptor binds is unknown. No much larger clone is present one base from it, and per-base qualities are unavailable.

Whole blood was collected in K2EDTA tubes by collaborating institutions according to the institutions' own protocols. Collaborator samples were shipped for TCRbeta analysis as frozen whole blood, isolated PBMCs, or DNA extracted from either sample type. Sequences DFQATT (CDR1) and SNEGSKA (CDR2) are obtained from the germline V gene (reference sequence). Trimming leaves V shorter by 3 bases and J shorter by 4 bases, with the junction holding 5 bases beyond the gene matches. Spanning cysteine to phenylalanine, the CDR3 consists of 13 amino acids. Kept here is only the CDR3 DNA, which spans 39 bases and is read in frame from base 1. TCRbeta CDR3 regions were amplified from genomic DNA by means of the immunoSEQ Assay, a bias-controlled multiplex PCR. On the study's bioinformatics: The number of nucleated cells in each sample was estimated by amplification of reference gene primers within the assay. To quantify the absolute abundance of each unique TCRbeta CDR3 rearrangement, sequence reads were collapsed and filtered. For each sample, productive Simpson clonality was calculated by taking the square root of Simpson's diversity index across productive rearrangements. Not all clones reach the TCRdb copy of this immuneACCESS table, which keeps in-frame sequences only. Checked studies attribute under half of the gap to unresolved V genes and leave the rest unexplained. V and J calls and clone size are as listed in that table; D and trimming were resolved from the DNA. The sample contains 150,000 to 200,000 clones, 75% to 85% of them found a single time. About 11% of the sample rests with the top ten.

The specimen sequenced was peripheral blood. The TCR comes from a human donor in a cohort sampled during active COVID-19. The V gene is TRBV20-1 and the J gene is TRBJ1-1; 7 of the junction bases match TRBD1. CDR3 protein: CSASQTGFTEAFF. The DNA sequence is TGCAGTGCTAGTCAGACAGGGTTCACTGAAGCTTTCTTT.